This TCR beta chain appears in the sequencing data of a study of cytomegalovirus exposure and HLA in healthy donors. There are 13 residues in the CDR3. In germline, CDR1 is GTSNPN, CDR2 SVGIG (reference sequence). The V segment lost 1 base and the J segment 2 bases; nucleotides outside the gene matches: 0. The method was immunoSEQ multiplex PCR; TCRdb's version includes in-frame clones alone and lacks a portion of them. The sample shows 120,000 to 150,000 clones, almost 90% of them seen only once. General study points: The TCR clusters that emerged in the first cohort tended, a later analysis found, to co-occur in the 120 or so validation repertoires. According to the study, around 160 TCR beta chains were cytomegalovirus-associated. For cytomegalovirus status, the classifier reportedly gave diagnoses with high specificity and sensitivity. In vitro testing confirmed a few CMV-associated chains as specific for CMV antigens.

About this clone: The antigen is not known.

The clonotype originates from a woman aged 18-29 years in good health and CMV-seropositive. The source material was PBMCs. The chain couples TRBV30 to TRBJ1-2; 8 nucleotides match TRBD1. CDR3 region: CAWSDRGNYGYTF. CDR3 nucleotides: TGTGCCTGGAGTGACAGGGGGAACTATGGCTACACCTTC.